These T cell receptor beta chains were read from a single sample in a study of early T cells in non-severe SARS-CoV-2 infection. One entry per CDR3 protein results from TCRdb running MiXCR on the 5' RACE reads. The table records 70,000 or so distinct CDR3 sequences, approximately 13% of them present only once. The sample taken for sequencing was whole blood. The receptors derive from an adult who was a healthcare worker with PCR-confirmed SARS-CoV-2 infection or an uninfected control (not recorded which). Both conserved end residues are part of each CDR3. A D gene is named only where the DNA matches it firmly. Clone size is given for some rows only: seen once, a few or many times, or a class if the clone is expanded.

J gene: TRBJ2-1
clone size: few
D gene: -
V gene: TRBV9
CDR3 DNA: TGTGCCAGCAGCGTAGGAGGCGGGGAAGGGAATGAGCAGTTCTTC
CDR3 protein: CASSVGGGEGNEQFF

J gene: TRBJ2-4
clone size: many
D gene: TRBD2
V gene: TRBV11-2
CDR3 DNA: TGTGCCAGCAGCCTAAGAGCCCCGGGACTAAATAAAAACATTCAGTACTTC
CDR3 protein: CASSLRAPGLNKNIQYF

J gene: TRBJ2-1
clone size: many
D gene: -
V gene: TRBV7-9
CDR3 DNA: TGTGCCAGCAGCACCGAAGAAGCGGCCGCCTACAATGAGCAGTTCTTC
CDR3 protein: CASSTEEAAAYNEQFF

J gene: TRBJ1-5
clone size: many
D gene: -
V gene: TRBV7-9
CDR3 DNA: TGTGCCAGCAGCCCGCACAGGGACCAGCCCCAGCATTTT
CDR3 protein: CASSPHRDQPQHF

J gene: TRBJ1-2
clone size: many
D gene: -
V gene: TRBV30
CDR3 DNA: TGTGCCTGGACCCGCAACAGGGCCCATGGCTACACCTTC
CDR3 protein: CAWTRNRAHGYTF

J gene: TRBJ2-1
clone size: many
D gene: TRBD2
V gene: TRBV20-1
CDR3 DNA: TGCAGTGCTAGATGGGCGGGGGGGCCTGGTGATGAGCAGTTCTTC
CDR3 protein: CSARWAGGPGDEQFF

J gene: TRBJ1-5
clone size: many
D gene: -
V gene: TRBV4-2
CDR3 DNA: TGTGCCAGCAGCCGAGGAACGGGGATAGATCAGCCCCAGCATTTT
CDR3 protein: CASSRGTGIDQPQHF

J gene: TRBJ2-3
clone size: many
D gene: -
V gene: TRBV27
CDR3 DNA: TGTGCCAGCAGTTTATGGGGCGGGGATACGCAGTATTTT
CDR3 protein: CASSLWGGDTQYF

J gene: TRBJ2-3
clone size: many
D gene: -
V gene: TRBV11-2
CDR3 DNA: TGTGCCTCGGGGCTGGGAGATACGCAGTATTTT
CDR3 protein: CASGLGDTQYF

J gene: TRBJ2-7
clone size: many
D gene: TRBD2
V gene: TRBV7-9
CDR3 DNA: TGTGCCAGCAGCTTAAGCGCTCTAGCGGGAGCAAATTACGAGCAGTACTTC
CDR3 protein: CASSLSALAGANYEQYF

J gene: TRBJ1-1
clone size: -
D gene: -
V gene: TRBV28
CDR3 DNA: TGTGCCAGCAGACTGGGGGGGACGGCGAACACTGAAGCTTTCTTT
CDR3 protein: CASRLGGTANTEAFF

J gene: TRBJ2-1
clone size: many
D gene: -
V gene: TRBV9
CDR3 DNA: TGTGCCAGCAGCGTAGCAGGAGCGAGCTCCTACAATGAGCAGTTCTTC
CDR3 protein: CASSVAGASSYNEQFF

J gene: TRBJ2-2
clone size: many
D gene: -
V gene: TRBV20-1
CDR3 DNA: TGCAGTGCTTCCGGGACAAAGAATAACAAGGGTCCCGGGGAGCTGTTTTTT
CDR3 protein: CSASGTKNNKGPGELFF

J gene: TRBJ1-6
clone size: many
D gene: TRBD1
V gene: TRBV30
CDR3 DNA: TGTGCCTGCGGGACAGGGGCAACCAATAATTCACCCCTCCACTTT
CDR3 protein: CACGTGATNNSPLHF

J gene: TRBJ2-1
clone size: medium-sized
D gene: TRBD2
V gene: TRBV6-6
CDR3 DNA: TGTGCCAGCAGTTCAGCGGGGGGCCGTGGAGAGCAGTTCTTC
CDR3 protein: CASSSAGGRGEQFF

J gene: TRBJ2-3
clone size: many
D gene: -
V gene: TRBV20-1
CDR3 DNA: TGCAGTGCTAGAGATCCGACAGACGTCACAGATACGCAGTATTTT
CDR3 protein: CSARDPTDVTDTQYF

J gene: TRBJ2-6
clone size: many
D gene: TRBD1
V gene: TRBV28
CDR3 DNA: TGTGCCAGCACTGTGGGACAGGGGGGCAACGTCCTGACTTTC
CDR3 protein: CASTVGQGGNVLTF

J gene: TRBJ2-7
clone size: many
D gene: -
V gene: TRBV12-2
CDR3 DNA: TGTGCAAGTCGCTCCGGCCACCTGGGGGGGCCCCACGAGCAGTACTTC
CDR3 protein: CASRSGHLGGPHEQYF

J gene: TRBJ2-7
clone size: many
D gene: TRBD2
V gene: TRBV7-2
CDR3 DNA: TGTGCCAGCAGCCAGACTAGCGGGAGGTACGAGCAGTACTTC
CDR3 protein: CASSQTSGRYEQYF

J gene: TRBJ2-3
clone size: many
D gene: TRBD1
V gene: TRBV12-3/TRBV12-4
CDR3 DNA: TGTGCCAGCAGTCCGGACAGGGGGACAGATACGCAGTATTTT
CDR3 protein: CASSPDRGTDTQYF

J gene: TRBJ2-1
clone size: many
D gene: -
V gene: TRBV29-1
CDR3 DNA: TGCAGCGCCGGACAGGGACTATACAATGAGCAGTTCTTC
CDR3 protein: CSAGQGLYNEQFF

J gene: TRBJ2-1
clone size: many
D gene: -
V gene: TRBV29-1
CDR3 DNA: TGCAGCTCGGCGGGCCCTACTTACAATGAGCAGTTCTTC
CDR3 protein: CSSAGPTYNEQFF

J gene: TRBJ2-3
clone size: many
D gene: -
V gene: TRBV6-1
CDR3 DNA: TGTGCCAGCAGTGGGAACGATGTGGCGCAGTATTTT
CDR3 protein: CASSGNDVAQYF

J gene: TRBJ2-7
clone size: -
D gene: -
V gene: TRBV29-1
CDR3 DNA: TGCAGCGCCGAGGGAAGTTCCTACGAGCAGTACTTC
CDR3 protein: CSAEGSSYEQYF

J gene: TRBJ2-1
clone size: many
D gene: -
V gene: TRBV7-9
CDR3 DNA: TGTGCCAGCAGCTTGGGGACGGGACTCGTCTACAATGAGCAGTTCTTC
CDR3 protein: CASSLGTGLVYNEQFF

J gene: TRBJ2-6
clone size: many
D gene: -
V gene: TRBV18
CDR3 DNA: TGTGCCAGCTCACCAGTGGGACCGTCCGGGGCCAACGTCCTGACTTTC
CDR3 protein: CASSPVGPSGANVLTF

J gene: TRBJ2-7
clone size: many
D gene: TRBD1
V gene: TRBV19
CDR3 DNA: TGTGCCAGTAGTAATGCAGGGGGTATCGAGCAGTACTTC
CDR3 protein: CASSNAGGIEQYF

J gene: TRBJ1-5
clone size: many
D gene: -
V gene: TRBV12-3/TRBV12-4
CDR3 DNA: TGTGCCAGCAGTTTGAGACAGCCCAATCAGCCCCAGCATTTT
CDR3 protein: CASSLRQPNQPQHF

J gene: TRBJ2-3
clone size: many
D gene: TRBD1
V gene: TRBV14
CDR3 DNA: TGTGCCAGCAGTCAAAGGGACAGGGGAGTAGATACGCAGTATTTT
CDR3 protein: CASSQRDRGVDTQYF

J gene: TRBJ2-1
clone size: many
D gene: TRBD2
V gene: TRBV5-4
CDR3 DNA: TGTGCCAGCAGCGCCGGGACTAGCGGCAGCAATGAGCAGTTCTTC
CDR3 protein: CASSAGTSGSNEQFF

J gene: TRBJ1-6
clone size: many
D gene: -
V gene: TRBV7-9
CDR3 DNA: TGTGCCAGCAGCCCCCTAATCCGGGATTTGGGTTCACCCCTCCACTTT
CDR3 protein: CASSPLIRDLGSPLHF

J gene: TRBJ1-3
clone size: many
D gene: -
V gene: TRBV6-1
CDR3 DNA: TGTGCCAGCACCTCCGGGGGCACCATCTCTGGAAACACCATATATTTT
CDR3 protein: CASTSGGTISGNTIYF

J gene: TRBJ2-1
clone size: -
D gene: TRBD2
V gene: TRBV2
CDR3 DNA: TGTGCCAGCACCAGGCGGGGGACTAGCGGGAGCAATGAGCAGTTCTTC
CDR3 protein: CASTRRGTSGSNEQFF

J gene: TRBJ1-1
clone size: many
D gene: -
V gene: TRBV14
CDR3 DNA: TGTGCCAGCATCCCTCACCGACGGAGAAGGGCTGAAGCTTTCTTT
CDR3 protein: CASIPHRRRRAEAFF

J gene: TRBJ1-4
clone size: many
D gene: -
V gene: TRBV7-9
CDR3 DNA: TGTGCCAGCAGTCCGTCAGCAGCGGAAAAACTGTTTTTT
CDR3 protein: CASSPSAAEKLFF

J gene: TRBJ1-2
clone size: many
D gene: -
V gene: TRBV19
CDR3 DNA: TGTGCCAGTAACCAAGGACCGCGCTATGGCTACACCTTC
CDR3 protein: CASNQGPRYGYTF

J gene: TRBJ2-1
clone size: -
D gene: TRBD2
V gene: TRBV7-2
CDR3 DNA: TGTGCCAGCACCCAGGAGGCGGGAGCGGTCCCAACTGAGGATGAGCAGTTCTTC
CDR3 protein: CASTQEAGAVPTEDEQFF

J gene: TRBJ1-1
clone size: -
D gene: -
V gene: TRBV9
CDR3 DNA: TGTGCCAGCAGCCAGGGAGGGCACGCGAACACTGAAGCTTTCTTT
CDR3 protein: CASSQGGHANTEAFF

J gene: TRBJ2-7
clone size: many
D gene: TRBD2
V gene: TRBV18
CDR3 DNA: TGTGCCAGCTCACCGACCGGGACTATGACCTACGAGCAGTACTTC
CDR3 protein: CASSPTGTMTYEQYF

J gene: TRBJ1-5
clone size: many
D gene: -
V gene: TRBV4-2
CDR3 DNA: TGTGCCAGCAGCCAAGGGCAGGGCAATAACTTCAATCAGCCCCAGCATTTT
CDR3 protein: CASSQGQGNNFNQPQHF

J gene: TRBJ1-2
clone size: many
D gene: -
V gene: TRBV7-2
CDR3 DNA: TGTGCCAGCACCCATAGAAAACCCGACAGCCCGAGCTATGGCTACACCTTC
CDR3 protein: CASTHRKPDSPSYGYTF

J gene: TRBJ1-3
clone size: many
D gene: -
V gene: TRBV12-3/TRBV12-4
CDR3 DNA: TGTGCCAGCAGTTTTCAAGGGGTTGGAAACACCATATATTTT
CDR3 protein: CASSFQGVGNTIYF

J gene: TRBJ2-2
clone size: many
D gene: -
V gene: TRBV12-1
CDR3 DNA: TGTGCCAGCAGCTTCCGGGACTCTTCAACCGGGGAGCTGTTTTTT
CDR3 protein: CASSFRDSSTGELFF

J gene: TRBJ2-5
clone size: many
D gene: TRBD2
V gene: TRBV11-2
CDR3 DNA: TGTGCCAGCAGCTCCGGGAATAGCGGGAGGCCCCAAGAGACCCAGTACTTC
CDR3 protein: CASSSGNSGRPQETQYF

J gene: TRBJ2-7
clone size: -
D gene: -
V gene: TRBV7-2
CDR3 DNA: TGTGCCAGCAGCTCTTCGATAAACTACGAGCAGTACTTC
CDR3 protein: CASSSSINYEQYF

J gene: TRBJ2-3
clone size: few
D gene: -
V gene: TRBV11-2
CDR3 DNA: TGTGCCAGCAGCTTTTTAGCATCCGTAGCCGGGGATTGGGATACGCAGTATTTT
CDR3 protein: CASSFLASVAGDWDTQYF

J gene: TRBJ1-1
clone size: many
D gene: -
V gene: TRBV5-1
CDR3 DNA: TGCGCCAGCAGCTCCGGACCAGACGATGAAGCTTTCTTT
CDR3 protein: CASSSGPDDEAFF

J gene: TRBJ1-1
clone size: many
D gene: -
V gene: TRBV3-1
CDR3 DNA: TGTGCCAGCAGCCAAGACAGGGAGAACACTGAAGCTTTCTTT
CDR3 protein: CASSQDRENTEAFF

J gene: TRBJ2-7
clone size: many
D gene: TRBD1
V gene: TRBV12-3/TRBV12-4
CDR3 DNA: TGTGCCAGCAGCATCACTGGGACAGACGACGAGCAGTACTTC
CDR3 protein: CASSITGTDDEQYF

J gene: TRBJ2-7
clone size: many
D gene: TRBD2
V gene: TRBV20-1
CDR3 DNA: TGCAGTGCCCTAGTCAAGGGTCGGCTAGCGGCATACGAGCAGTACTTC
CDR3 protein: CSALVKGRLAAYEQYF

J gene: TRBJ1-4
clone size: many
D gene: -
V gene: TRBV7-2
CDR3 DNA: TGTGCCAGCAGCTTTAAAAGGATTAATGAAAAACTGTTTTTT
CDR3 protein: CASSFKRINEKLFF

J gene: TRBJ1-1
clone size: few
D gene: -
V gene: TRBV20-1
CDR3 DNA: TGCAGGGGGGTGAACACTGAAGCTTTCTTT
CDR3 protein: CRGVNTEAFF

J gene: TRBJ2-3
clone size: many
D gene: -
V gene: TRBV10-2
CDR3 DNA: TGCGCCAGCAGTGAGGTACGAGAGCGTCCGCAGTATTTT
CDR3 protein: CASSEVRERPQYF

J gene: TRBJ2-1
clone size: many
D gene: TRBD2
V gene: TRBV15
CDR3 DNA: TGTGCCACCAGCAGCCAACTAGCGGGGGGGGACTACAATGAGCAGTTCTTC
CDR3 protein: CATSSQLAGGDYNEQFF

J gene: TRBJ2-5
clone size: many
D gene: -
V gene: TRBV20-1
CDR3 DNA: TGCAGTGCTAGATCAGACAGAGGAGAAGAGACCCAGTACTTC
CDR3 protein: CSARSDRGEETQYF

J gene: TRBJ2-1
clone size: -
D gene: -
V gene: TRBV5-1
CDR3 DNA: TGCGCCAGCAGCTTTGACGTCCCACCCAATGAGCAGTTCTTC
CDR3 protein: CASSFDVPPNEQFF

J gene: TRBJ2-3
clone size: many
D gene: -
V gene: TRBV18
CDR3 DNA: TGTGCCAGCTCACCACCTCTCAGCGGTCTCACAGATACGCAGTATTTT
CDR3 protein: CASSPPLSGLTDTQYF